The TCR beta chain under discussion was sequenced for a study of blood T cells in healthy people across ages. Study information: Template switching picked up about one barcoded beta molecule for each two T cells.

PBMCs numbering at least 6.5 million were isolated per sample. This clonotype occurred once. Its antigen is as yet unknown. CDR3 length: 15 amino acids. Per germline, CDR1 SGHTA and CDR2 FQGNSA. V lost 1 base and J 7 bases, leaving 13 bases between the germline ends. A second roughly 6 to 11 cycle PCR used barcoded and J-beta primers. TCRdb reprocessed the 5' RACE reads via MiXCR and lists one record per CDR3 protein. Of about 1.5 million distinct CDR3 sequences in the sample, roughly two fifths were seen once. Whole-study results and caveats: More naive CD4+ cells and higher diversity were found in long-lived than in aged donors. Unsorted PBMC input precluded a conclusive naive versus antigen-experienced comparison.

Sequenced material: blood. The V gene is TRBV7-2, the J gene TRBJ1-4; maybe TRBD1 (5 bases). This sequence originates from a woman under 30 in good health. CDR3 nucleotides: TGTGCCAGCAGCTTAGGGATCCTTGGGGGTGAAAAACTGTTTTTT. This sequence encodes CASSLGILGGEKLFF.